This T cell receptor (beta chain) was identified during a study of cytomegalovirus exposure and HLA in healthy donors. Study-wide context: Earlier sequencing of about 179 million T cells yielded around 120 million unique TCR beta sequences. Of the donors genotyped, approximately 410 in all, about 80% fell in the Caucasian-associated ancestry cluster.

As for the donors, each was a healthy bone marrow donor. The CDR3 runs to 17 residues. After removal of 0 bases from V and 1 base from J, the junction contained 3 bases not matched to a gene. The germline V gene has CDR1 LGHNA and CDR2 YNFKEQ. It was with 60 Vbeta and 13 Jbeta primers that the PCR ran. Sequencing used immunoSEQ multiplex PCR; TCRdb keeps in-frame clones, though not all of them. Listed are under 200,000 clones; less than 6.5% falls within the top ten. As regards this clone: The target antigen is unknown.

Study-wide findings and caveats: In vitro testing confirmed a few CMV-associated chains as specific for CMV antigens.

The J gene is TRBJ1-5, the V gene TRBV4-2; 10 bases agree with TRBD1. This TCR was recovered from a man aged 30 to 45 in good health and CMV-seronegative. Sequencing input: PBMCs. The CDR3 DNA sequence: TGTGCCAGCAGCCAAGAGGGGACAGGGGTAAGCAATCAGCCCCAGCATTTT. Its translation is CASSQEGTGVSNQPQHF.